The clone carrying this TCR beta chain has more than one count but fewer than ten. The antigen is unknown. Authors of the study amplified TCR beta CDR3 regions from RNA transcripts. TCR CDR3 underwent first-round RT-PCR with the HTBI primer set. TCRdb re-derived calls from the multiplex PCR reads in MiXCR, one entry per CDR3 protein. This table holds hundreds of thousands of distinct CDR3 sequences, about 15% found once. The data originate from a study of T cells in Graves' hyperthyroidism and ophthalmopathy. Study-wide points: Peripheral blood also featured most of the thyroid clonotypes expanded above 0.001. The model anticipated ophthalmopathy a median approximately 6.7 months pre-onset.

Those patients with uncontrolled infection, other autoimmune disease, pregnancy or lactation were excluded. Trimming removed 3 bases at V and 6 bases at J, with 14 bases between. The CDR3 runs to 15 residues. Germline-derived CDR1 and CDR2 are WNHNN and SYGVQD (reference sequence). Material for sequencing was blood. The chain recombines TRBV10-1 with TRBJ2-2; D remains ambiguous. The TCR sequence derives from a woman younger than 30 with Graves' hyperthyroidism. The CDR3 spells CASSDPTIRSGELFF. CDR3 bases: TGCGCCAGCAGTGACCCCACTATTCGTTCCGGGGAGCTGTTTTTT.